The 18 T cell receptor beta chains presented below share a single source sample, sequenced in a study of regulatory T cells after allogeneic stem cell transplantation. The TCR beta CDR3 region was amplified from SMARTer RACE cDNA made from RNA. One entry per CDR3 protein results from TCRdb running MiXCR on the 5' RACE reads. The sample includes about 1,000 distinct CDR3 sequences, over 15% seen only once; the top ten take around 12%. The specimen was sorted CD4+ T cells from blood (whether regulatory or conventional is not recorded), collected 30 days after allogeneic stem cell transplant. The receptors come from a human patient who had an allogeneic stem cell transplant, so the T cells may come from the graft donor.

The sample holds a few counts of this clonotype. The CDR3 loop is CASSYSGLESNEKLFF. The CDR3 nucleotides are TGTGCCAGCAGTTACTCCGGGTTGGAGTCTAATGAAAAACTGTTTTTT. This chain connects TRBV6-5 to TRBJ1-4, with D hard to call. This CDR3 has 16 amino acids. The V gene's germline CDR1 is MNHEY and CDR2 SVGAGI. Trimming shortened V by 0 bases and J by 3 bases, and 11 bases separated the two germline ends.

This clonotype has more than one count but fewer than ten. This chain connects TRBV7-9 to TRBJ1-4; unclear D gene. The germline gives CDR1 SEHNR, CDR2 FQNEAQ (reference sequence). This CDR3 comprises 14 residues. V was trimmed by 2 bases and J by 4 bases, leaving 8 bases between them. CDR3 residues: CASSLRGYNEKLFF. CDR3 nucleotides: TGTGCCAGCAGCTTACGGGGATATAATGAAAAACTGTTTTTT.

By share, this clonotype ranks as large. V and J are TRBV30 and TRBJ2-1, with D tentatively TRBD2 (5 bases). CDR1 is GTSNPN and CDR2 is SVGIG in the germline V gene (reference sequence). V lost 1 base, J lost 4 bases, and 11 bases lay in between. The CDR3 length is 14 residues. The CDR3 here is CAWSEVAYYNEQFF. In DNA, the CDR3 is TGTGCCTGGAGTGAGGTAGCGTATTACAATGAGCAGTTCTTC.

This clonotype was counted a few times. Relative to the germline gene, one junction end is altered; a read error may explain this. The chain couples TRBV7-9 to TRBJ1-4, with D possibly matching TRBD1 (5 bases). This CDR3 is built from 15 residues. CDR1 and CDR2 from the germline V gene are SEHNR and FQNEAQ (reference sequence). CDR3 sequence: CASSTCRDVNEKLFF. CDR3 coding DNA: TGCGCCAGCAGCACTTGCAGGGATGTTAATGAAAAACTGTTTTTT.

Regarding this clonotype: Without the conserved terminal phenylalanine or tryptophan, this CDR3 likely stems from a read error. The chain combines TRBV7-9 with TRBJ2-3, with D uncertain. The CDR3 is 16 residues long. Germline loops: CDR1 SEHNR, CDR2 FQNEAQ (reference sequence). CDR3 DNA: TGTGCCAGCAGCCCGAAAGGCGGCAGTCGCACGGATACGCAGTATCTT. Translating it yields CASSPKGGSRTDTQYL.

This clonotype is medium-sized. The J gene is TRBJ2-1, the V gene TRBV11-2; the D gene is possibly TRBD2 (6 bases). Germline V lookup: CDR1 SGHAT, CDR2 FQNNGV. V was clipped by 0 bases and J by 2 bases, with 14 bases between them. The CDR3 is made up of 17 amino acids. In DNA form, the CDR3 reads TGTGCCAGCAGCTTAGATCCAAACGGGAGTCCCTACAATGAGCAGTTCTTC. Its translation is CASSLDPNGSPYNEQFF.

This clonotype is termed medium-sized. V gene TRBV24-1 combines with J gene TRBJ2-2; no clear D. V was trimmed by 8 bases and J by 0 bases, leaving 6 bases between them. Germline V gives CDR1 KGHDR, CDR2 SFDVKD. This CDR3 region has 13 residues. CDR3: CATMAANTGELFF. The CDR3 DNA follows: TGTGCCACCATGGCAGCGAACACCGGGGAGCTGTTTTTT.

This clonotype is medium-sized (0.01 to 0.1%) in the sample. The chain couples TRBV28 to TRBJ1-5; 8 bases fit TRBD1. Germline values: CDR1 MDHEN, CDR2 SYDVKM. The trim removed 5 bases at V and 0 bases at J, leaving 3 bases unmatched. CDR3 length: 15 residues. The CDR3 DNA follows: TGTGCCAGCAGTCGGACAGGGAATAGCAATCAGCCCCAGCATTTT. This gives the protein CASSRTGNSNQPQHF.

This clonotype is termed medium-sized (0.01 to 0.1%). The chain is built from TRBV19 and TRBJ1-4; tentative D call: TRBD1 (6 bases). Germline CDR1 is LNHDA and CDR2 is SQIVND (reference sequence). The CDR3 runs 15 residues. Deletions cut 5 bases from V and 0 bases from J, with 10 bases between. This chain's CDR3 is CASSAGQTTNEKLFF. CDR3 nucleotide sequence: TGTGCCAGTAGTGCCGGACAGACAACTAATGAAAAACTGTTTTTT. The variable domain in full, with the rest retrieved from reference TRBV19 and TRBJ1-4, is DGGITQSPKYLFRKEGQNVTLSCEQNLNHDAMYWYRQDPGQGLRLIYYSQIVNDFQKGDIAEGYSVSREKKESFPLTVTSAQKNPTAFYLCASSAGQTTNEKLFFGSGTQLSVL.

By share of the sample, this clonotype is large. V and J are TRBV5-1 and TRBJ2-5, with 10 positions matching TRBD1. V lost 3 bases, J lost 7 bases, and 9 bases stayed unmatched. The CDR3 runs 15 residues. Germline CDR1 SGHRS, CDR2 YFSETQ. CDR3 sequence reads: CASSSITGTGVTQYF. The CDR3 nucleotides read TGCGCCAGCAGCTCCATCACCGGGACAGGGGTGACCCAGTACTTC.

Concerning this clonotype: At one end the junction does not follow the germline gene, possibly because of a read error. The gene calls are TRBV5-1 and TRBJ2-1, with TRBD1 matching over 8 bases. Per germline, CDR1 SGHRS and CDR2 YFSETQ. This CDR3 spans 14 amino acids. CDR3 sequence: CASGLAGGDYEQSF. The DNA for the CDR3 is TGCGCCAGCGGCTTGGCAGGGGGCGACTACGAGCAGTCCTTC.

This clonotype is termed medium-sized. V is TRBV5-8 and J is TRBJ2-5; D is undetermined. CDR1 and CDR2 (germline): SGHTS, YDEGEE. The V and J ends lost 5 bases and 5 bases respectively, with 16 bases between them. The CDR3 has 14 amino acids. CDR3 in DNA: TGTGCCAGCAGAAAGCAACCTATGGGGGAGACCCAGTACTTC. This translates into CASRKQPMGETQYF. Full variable domain (rest looked up from reference TRBV5-8 and TRBJ2-5): EAGVTQSPTHLIKTRGQQATLRCSPISGHTSVYWYQQALGLGLQFLLWYDEGEERNRGNFPPRFSGRQFPNYSSELNVNALELEDSALYLCASRKQPMGETQYFGPGTRLLVL.

By share, this clonotype ranks as medium-sized. For the CDR3, the DNA is TGTGCCAGCAGCCACCGGAGGGCTAATGAGCAGTTCTTC. This gives the protein CASSHRRANEQFF. The rearrangement links TRBV7-9 to TRBJ2-1; a possible D gene is TRBD2 (6 bases). Germline values: CDR1 SEHNR, CDR2 FQNEAQ (reference sequence). CDR3 length equals 13 residues. Trimming removed 5 bases from V and 7 bases from J, with 12 bases in between.

This chain uses TRBV4-1 with TRBJ2-2, with 7 bases identical to TRBD2. The CDR3 totals 19 residues. Unmatched junction bases numbered 19, after V lost 1 base and J lost 8 bases. Germline V gene data show CDR1 as MGHRA and CDR2 as YSYEKL. The CDR3 DNA reads as TGCGCCAGCAGCCAAGGACCGAAAACTAGCGTTGCGAGCACTGGGGAGCTGTTTTTT. It translates to CASSQGPKTSVASTGELFF.

By share of the sample, this clonotype is large. The chain links TRBV28 to TRBJ2-4; TRBD1 might be the D (6 bases). Germline V gene data show CDR1 as MDHEN and CDR2 as SYDVKM. CDR3 length equals 15 residues. Trimming shortened V by 6 bases and J by 6 bases, and 18 bases separated the two germline ends. The CDR3 region is CASSSKQGRGNIQYF. CDR3 coding DNA: TGTGCCAGCAGCTCTAAACAGGGTCGAGGAAACATTCAGTACTTC.

This clonotype has more than one count but fewer than ten. The genes are TRBV30 and TRBJ2-4, with D unresolved. The CDR3 totals 14 residues. The V gene's germline CDR1 is GTSNPN and CDR2 SVGIG (reference sequence). V lost 1 base, J lost 0 bases, and 7 bases lay in between. The CDR3 protein is CAWSGRLAKNIQYF. Written as DNA, the CDR3 is TGTGCCTGGAGTGGGCGGCTAGCCAAAAACATTCAGTACTTC. Based on the CDR3 plus reference TRBV30 and TRBJ2-4, the full variable domain is SQTIHQWPATLVQPVGSPLSLECTVEGTSNPNLYWYRQAAGRGLQLLFYSVGIGQISSEVPQNLSASRPQDRQFILSSKKLLLSDSGFYLCAWSGRLAKNIQYFGAGTRLSVL.

About this clonotype: The junction departs from germline at one end; a sequencing error may be responsible. The chain couples TRBV5-4 to TRBJ2-7, with TRBD1 matching over 7 bases. CDR1 is SGHNT, CDR2 YYREEE, per germline (reference sequence). The CDR3 totals 13 residues. This CDR3 reads CAGSSTGDPMKYF. Written as DNA, the CDR3 is TGTGCCGGCAGCTCAACAGGGGACCCCATGAAGTACTTC.

This clonotype is large (0.1 to 1%) within its sample. The chain uses TRBV11-1 and TRBJ2-6, with 8 bases identical to TRBD1. V dropped 3 bases and J dropped 2; count of bases not matched to a gene: 3. The CDR3 sequence is 16 residues long. Germline V lookup: CDR1 SGHAT, CDR2 FQDESV (reference sequence). CDR3 nucleotides: TGTGCCAGCAGCTTTATGACAGGGGCTGGGGCCAACGTCCTGACTTTC. Translated, it gives CASSFMTGAGANVLTF.